Below are 15 T cell receptor beta chains sequenced from a single sample in a study of identical twins. TCRdb re-called the 5' RACE reads through MiXCR, storing one row per CDR3 protein. This repertoire shows about 700,000 distinct CDR3 sequences, roughly 6% found once; its top ten account for around 1.7%. The specimen sequenced was naive T cells sorted from blood. The receptors were gathered from a young man in good health.

The CDR3 loop is CASKTLAGANNEQFF. The DNA for the CDR3 is TGTGCCAGCAAAACCCTAGCGGGAGCCAACAATGAGCAGTTCTTC. J is TRBJ2-1 and V is TRBV2, with 10 bases that match TRBD2. The CDR3 is 15 residues long. The trim removed 7 bases at V and 5 bases at J, leaving 8 bases unmatched. CDR1 is SNHLY and CDR2 is FYNNEI in the germline V gene.

In its sample, this clonotype was seen many times. The V and J genes are TRBV20-1 and TRBJ2-4; 7 bases fit TRBD2. CDR1 is DFQATT, CDR2 SNEGSKA, per germline (reference sequence). The CDR3 sequence is 14 residues long. With V trimmed by 5 bases and J by 1 base, 5 bases remained unmatched. CDR3 nucleotide sequence: TGCAGTGCTCCGGCGGGAGAGGCCAAAAACATTCAGTACTTC. It specifies CSAPAGEAKNIQYF.

This clonotype was counted only a few times. V and J are TRBV7-2 and TRBJ2-1; 8 bases align to TRBD1. J was trimmed by 3 bases and V by 5 bases; bases with no gene match: 9. The CDR3 covers 16 residues. Per the germline V gene, CDR1 is SGHTA and CDR2 is FQGNSA. The DNA of the CDR3 is TGTGCCAGCAGCCCCAGCCCGGGACAGGTCTACAATGAGCAGTTCTTC. Translation gives CASSPSPGQVYNEQFF.

Many counts were recorded for this clonotype. This chain joins TRBV7-6 and TRBJ2-1; 11 nucleotides align to TRBD2. This CDR3 spans 16 amino acids. After removal of 1 base from V and 8 bases from J, the junction contained 7 bases not matched to a gene. CDR1 is SGHVS, CDR2 FNYEAQ, per germline. The CDR3 DNA is TGTGCCAGCAGCTTAGAGACTAGCGGGATTCTCGATGAGCAGTTCTTC. This codes for CASSLETSGILDEQFF.

The V gene is TRBV5-6, the J gene TRBJ1-1, with D tentatively TRBD1 (5 bases). The CDR3 sequence is 14 residues long. The V and J ends lost 5 bases and 6 bases respectively, with 17 bases between them. The germline V gene has CDR1 SGHDT and CDR2 YYEEEE. CDR3 amino acids: CASRPPGPLAEAFF. The CDR3, as DNA: TGTGCCAGCAGACCTCCGGGGCCACTGGCTGAAGCTTTCTTT.

This clonotype was observed many times. The chain links TRBV5-1 to TRBJ2-3; D not resolved. Germline CDR1 and CDR2: SGHRS and YFSETQ. The V and J ends lost 0 bases and 4 bases respectively, with 6 bases between them. The length of the CDR3 is 13 residues. The CDR3 loop reads CASSLELADTQYF. CDR3 bases: TGCGCCAGCAGCTTGGAATTGGCAGATACGCAGTATTTT.

The chain has TRBV3-1 and TRBJ2-3, with TRBD2 matching over 11 bases. This CDR3 comprises 15 residues. The germline V gene encodes CDR1 LGHDT and CDR2 YNNKEL (reference sequence). V lost 4 bases to trimming and J lost 6 bases; unmatched junction nucleotides: 6. Here the CDR3 reads CASSLRTSGQDTQYF. DNA for the CDR3: TGTGCCAGCAGCCTCCGGACTAGCGGGCAGGATACGCAGTATTTT.

Of note for this clonotype: One end of the junction does not line up with germline, which may come from a read error. The V gene is TRBV7-6, the J gene TRBJ2-3, with D perhaps matching TRBD1 (5 bases). CDR1 and CDR2 (germline): SGHVS, FNYEAQ. The CDR3 has 14 residues. The chain's CDR3 is CASSFLRAPDMQYF. As DNA, the CDR3 is TGTGCCAGCAGCTTCCTCAGGGCCCCAGATATGCAGTATTTT. The full variable domain, its missing parts supplied by reference TRBV7-6 and TRBJ2-3, is GAGVSQSPRYKVTKRGQDVALRCDPISGHVSLYWYRQALGQGPEFLTYFNYEAQQDKSGLPNDRFSAERPEGSISTLTIQRTEQRDSAMYRCASSFLRAPDMQYFGPGTRLTVL.

This clonotype was observed many times. The chain links TRBV24-1 to TRBJ2-5, with a weak D call TRBD2 (5 bases). This CDR3 region has 14 residues. V dropped 5 bases and J dropped 9 bases, with 18 bases sitting between them. CDR1 KGHDR and CDR2 SFDVKD come from the germline V gene. The CDR3 spells CATSVTTVTGAQYF. The DNA for the CDR3 is TGTGCCACCAGTGTAACTACAGTGACCGGGGCCCAGTACTTC.

This chain connects TRBV4-1 to TRBJ2-4; D gene uncertain. Germline V gene lookup returns CDR1 MGHRA and CDR2 YSYEKL. This CDR3 spans 17 amino acids. The ends were cut back, 1 base at V and 5 bases at J, with 18 bases in the middle. The CDR3 here is CASSQVDSLGPQNIQYF. The CDR3, as DNA: TGCGCCAGCAGCCAAGTCGATTCTTTGGGCCCTCAAAACATTCAGTACTTC.

This clonotype was recorded a few times. This chain joins TRBV6-5 and TRBJ2-3, with 8 bases lining up with TRBD1. The V gene's germline CDR1 is MNHEY and CDR2 SVGAGI. The CDR3 runs to 15 residues. Unmatched junction bases numbered 3, after V lost 0 bases and J lost 4 bases. This CDR3 is CASSYSGQGADTQYF. The CDR3, as DNA: TGTGCCAGCAGTTACTCTGGACAGGGAGCAGATACGCAGTATTTT.

This clonotype came up many times. The chain employs TRBV20-1 and TRBJ2-3; a weak D match, TRBD2 (6 bases). CDR3 length: 13 residues. The germline gives CDR1 DFQATT, CDR2 SNEGSKA (reference sequence). Trimming stripped 5 bases from V and 10 bases from J, with 19 bases between. The CDR3 DNA sequence: TGCAGTGCTTTATCACCGGACGGAGGGGCGCAGTATTTT. Protein sequence: CSALSPDGGAQYF.

This rearrangement joins TRBV12-3 or TRBV12-4 to TRBJ2-3; D unresolved. The V end lost 3 bases, the J end lost 7 bases, and 11 bases lay between the germline ends. This CDR3 has 13 residues. The DNA of the CDR3 is TGTGCCAGCAGTTTCGGGCAGCCGAATACGCAGTATTTT. As protein: CASSFGQPNTQYF.

This clonotype was counted at least ten times. This CDR3 reads CASSQASGSGYNEQFF. The CDR3, as DNA: TGCGCCAGCAGCCAAGCAAGCGGGAGCGGCTACAATGAGCAGTTCTTC. The chain recombines TRBV4-1 with TRBJ2-1; TRBD2 agrees at 8 bases. Germline-derived CDR1 and CDR2 are MGHRA and YSYEKL. The CDR3 has 16 residues. V shed 1 base and J 3 bases; nucleotides not matched to a gene: 5.

Only a few counts were recorded for this clonotype. The V and J genes are TRBV7-2 and TRBJ2-7; 7 bases are shared with TRBD2. Germline V gene data show CDR1 as SGHTA and CDR2 as FQGNSA. The CDR3 runs 12 residues. V lost 2 bases, J lost 7 bases, and 2 bases stayed unmatched. The CDR3 region is CASSLWGGEQYF. CDR3 bases: TGTGCCAGCAGCTTATGGGGGGGGGAGCAGTACTTC.